These T cell receptor beta chains were read from a single sample in a study of regulatory T cells in long-lasting Graves disease. TCRdb re-called the multiplex PCR reads through MiXCR, storing one row per CDR3 protein. The sample records roughly 470,000 distinct CDR3 sequences, more than 20% being singletons. The sequencing used peripheral blood mononuclear cells (PBMCs), collected when the disease was refractory, from a patient treated with antithyroid drugs. The receptors come from a female donor with Graves disease. Both conserved end residues are part of each CDR3. A D gene is named only where the DNA matches it firmly. Clone size, where shown, is once, few, many, or a class for clones that have expanded.

D gene: .; clone size: few; V gene: TRBV7-3; J gene: TRBJ2-2; CDR3 protein: CASSPLASLNTGELFF; CDR3 DNA: TGTGCCAGCAGCCCACTCGCCAGCCTGAACACCGGGGAGCTGTTTTTT
D gene: .; clone size: many; V gene: TRBV28; J gene: TRBJ2-7; CDR3 protein: CASSPLTGMPAEQYF; CDR3 DNA: TGTGCCAGCAGTCCCCTTACAGGGATGCCTGCCGAGCAGTACTTC
D gene: .; clone size: few; V gene: TRBV7-2; J gene: TRBJ2-7; CDR3 protein: CASSASGAWEREQYF; CDR3 DNA: TGTGCCAGCAGCGCCTCCGGGGCCTGGGAACGCGAGCAGTACTTC
D gene: .; clone size: .; V gene: TRBV19; J gene: TRBJ2-7; CDR3 protein: CATARDLDYEQYF; CDR3 DNA: TGTGCCACCGCCCGGGACTTGGATTACGAGCAGTACTTC
D gene: .; clone size: .; V gene: TRBV4-1; J gene: TRBJ1-5; CDR3 protein: CASSPESFGLPRWDQPQHF; CDR3 DNA: TGCGCCAGCAGCCCGGAATCCTTCGGACTCCCCCGGTGGGATCAGCCCCAGCATTTT
D gene: TRBD1; clone size: .; V gene: TRBV3-1; J gene: TRBJ1-1; CDR3 protein: CASSQHNRDRDTEAFF; CDR3 DNA: TGTGCCAGCAGCCAACACAACCGGGACAGGGACACTGAAGCTTTCTTT
D gene: TRBD1; clone size: many; V gene: TRBV28; J gene: TRBJ1-6; CDR3 protein: CASSGRGHDSPLHF; CDR3 DNA: TGTGCCAGCAGTGGCAGGGGGCACGATTCACCCCTCCACTTT
D gene: .; clone size: .; V gene: TRBV28; J gene: TRBJ2-4; CDR3 protein: CASSLGQNLAKNIQYF; CDR3 DNA: TGTGCCAGCAGTTTGGGGCAAAATCTGGCCAAAAACATTCAGTACTTC
D gene: .; clone size: few; V gene: TRBV6-1; J gene: TRBJ1-5; CDR3 protein: CASSEGGAQPQHF; CDR3 DNA: TGTGCCAGCAGCGAGGGGGGTGCTCAGCCCCAGCATTTT
D gene: TRBD2; clone size: many; V gene: TRBV7-9; J gene: TRBJ2-7; CDR3 protein: CASSPGGRSYEQYF; CDR3 DNA: TGTGCCAGCAGCCCGGGAGGCCGTTCCTACGAGCAGTACTTC
D gene: .; clone size: few; V gene: TRBV5-1; J gene: TRBJ2-2; CDR3 protein: CASSLARQTGELFF; CDR3 DNA: TGCGCCAGCAGCTTGGCCCGGCAGACCGGGGAGCTGTTTTTT
D gene: TRBD1; clone size: .; V gene: TRBV20-1; J gene: TRBJ1-2; CDR3 protein: CSATTQGDYGYTF; CDR3 DNA: TGCAGTGCTACGACCCAGGGGGATTATGGCTACACCTTC
D gene: .; clone size: .; V gene: TRBV6-1; J gene: TRBJ1-3; CDR3 protein: CASSEFTATHSGNTIYF; CDR3 DNA: TGTGCCAGCAGTGAATTTACAGCCACCCACTCTGGAAACACCATATATTTT
D gene: .; clone size: .; V gene: TRBV28; J gene: TRBJ2-2; CDR3 protein: CASRVTGRDGELFF; CDR3 DNA: TGTGCCAGCAGGGTGACAGGTCGGGACGGGGAGCTGTTTTTT
D gene: TRBD2; clone size: .; V gene: TRBV4-1; J gene: TRBJ2-7; CDR3 protein: CASSFGQRGSSYEQYF; CDR3 DNA: TGCGCCAGCAGCTTCGGGCAGCGGGGGAGCTCCTACGAGCAGTACTTC
D gene: .; clone size: .; V gene: TRBV5-1; J gene: TRBJ2-6; CDR3 protein: CASSQLTGPPGANVLTF; CDR3 DNA: TGCGCCAGCAGCCAACTGACAGGCCCTCCTGGGGCCAACGTCCTGACTTTC
D gene: TRBD1; clone size: many; V gene: TRBV7-8; J gene: TRBJ1-4; CDR3 protein: CASSSDRDNEKLFF; CDR3 DNA: TGTGCCAGCAGCTCCGACAGGGATAATGAAAAACTGTTTTTT
D gene: TRBD1; clone size: few; V gene: TRBV20-1; J gene: TRBJ2-5; CDR3 protein: CSALPGQTPETQYF; CDR3 DNA: TGCAGTGCTTTGCCGGGACAGACACCAGAGACCCAGTACTTC
D gene: .; clone size: .; V gene: TRBV19; J gene: TRBJ1-1; CDR3 protein: CASSIVSLGRVNRVGNTEAFF; CDR3 DNA: TGTGCCAGTAGTATAGTCAGTCTGGGGCGAGTGAACAGGGTCGGGAACACTGAAGCTTTCTTT
D gene: TRBD2; clone size: .; V gene: TRBV4-1; J gene: TRBJ2-7; CDR3 protein: CASSSIGGEQYF; CDR3 DNA: TGCGCCAGCAGCTCCATCGGGGGGGAGCAGTACTTC
D gene: TRBD1; clone size: .; V gene: TRBV27; J gene: TRBJ1-6; CDR3 protein: CASTSWGQGLYNSPLHF; CDR3 DNA: TGTGCCAGCACTTCTTGGGGACAGGGCCTCTATAATTCACCCCTCCACTTT
D gene: .; clone size: .; V gene: TRBV4-1; J gene: TRBJ1-1; CDR3 protein: CASAKETGRGAFF; CDR3 DNA: TGCGCCAGCGCCAAGGAAACAGGACGAGGAGCTTTCTTT
D gene: .; clone size: few; V gene: TRBV3-1; J gene: TRBJ1-1; CDR3 protein: CASSPRTMNTEAFF; CDR3 DNA: TGTGCCAGCAGCCCTCGGACCATGAACACTGAAGCTTTCTTT
D gene: .; clone size: .; V gene: TRBV9; J gene: TRBJ2-3; CDR3 protein: CASSVEGEADTQYF; CDR3 DNA: TGTGCCAGCAGCGTAGAGGGGGAGGCGGATACGCAGTATTTT
D gene: TRBD2; clone size: few; V gene: TRBV20-1; J gene: TRBJ2-3; CDR3 protein: CSASDLQRELDTQYF; CDR3 DNA: TGCAGTGCTAGTGATCTCCAGCGGGAGTTAGATACGCAGTATTTT
D gene: TRBD1; clone size: few; V gene: TRBV5-6; J gene: TRBJ1-1; CDR3 protein: CASSQLGQGDTEAFF; CDR3 DNA: TGTGCCAGCAGCCAACTTGGACAGGGAGACACTGAAGCTTTCTTT
D gene: TRBD1; clone size: few; V gene: TRBV20-1; J gene: TRBJ1-2; CDR3 protein: CSARDGTAENYGYTF; CDR3 DNA: TGCAGTGCTAGAGACGGGACAGCGGAGAACTATGGCTACACCTTC
D gene: TRBD1; clone size: .; V gene: TRBV12-3/TRBV12-4; J gene: TRBJ2-2; CDR3 protein: CASSLTQGTGELFF; CDR3 DNA: TGTGCCAGCAGTTTGACACAGGGGACGGGGGAGCTGTTTTTT
D gene: .; clone size: .; V gene: TRBV5-1; J gene: TRBJ2-1; CDR3 protein: CASSLALSTRTHEQFF; CDR3 DNA: TGCGCCAGCAGCTTGGCGTTATCTACCCGGACGCATGAGCAGTTCTTC
D gene: .; clone size: .; V gene: TRBV29-1; J gene: TRBJ1-2; CDR3 protein: CSVDKGADPTTNYGYTF; CDR3 DNA: TGCAGCGTTGATAAAGGGGCAGACCCCACCACTAACTATGGCTACACCTTC
D gene: .; clone size: once; V gene: TRBV5-1; J gene: TRBJ2-5; CDR3 protein: CASSGGPPAETQYF; CDR3 DNA: TGCGCCAGCAGCGGGGGACCGCCGGCGGAGACCCAGTACTTC
D gene: .; clone size: many; V gene: TRBV27; J gene: TRBJ2-7; CDR3 protein: CASSSRYGGAANDEQYF; CDR3 DNA: TGTGCCAGCAGTTCCCGCTACGGCGGCGCCGCCAATGACGAGCAGTACTTC
D gene: .; clone size: .; V gene: TRBV4-1; J gene: TRBJ2-2; CDR3 protein: CASSQPRRITRELFF; CDR3 DNA: TGCGCCAGCAGCCAGCCCCGGCGGATCACCAGGGAGCTGTTTTTT
D gene: .; clone size: few; V gene: TRBV20-1; J gene: TRBJ1-1; CDR3 protein: CSAREEQGLNTEAFF; CDR3 DNA: TGCAGTGCTAGAGAAGAACAGGGCTTGAACACTGAAGCTTTCTTT
D gene: .; clone size: many; V gene: TRBV7-2; J gene: TRBJ2-7; CDR3 protein: CASSFQLLRDEQYF; CDR3 DNA: TGTGCCAGCAGCTTCCAGCTCTTGAGGGATGAGCAGTACTTC
D gene: .; clone size: few; V gene: TRBV7-6; J gene: TRBJ2-7; CDR3 protein: CASSLETGSYEQYF; CDR3 DNA: TGTGCCAGCAGCTTAGAGACCGGGTCCTACGAGCAGTACTTC
D gene: .; clone size: many; V gene: TRBV11-2; J gene: TRBJ2-7; CDR3 protein: CASSPARDLYEQYF; CDR3 DNA: TGTGCCAGCAGCCCGGCTCGGGATCTCTACGAGCAGTACTTC
D gene: .; clone size: few; V gene: TRBV7-3; J gene: TRBJ2-2; CDR3 protein: CASSPQPLGPGELFF; CDR3 DNA: TGTGCCAGCAGCCCCCAGCCCCTAGGTCCCGGGGAGCTGTTTTTT
D gene: TRBD2; clone size: .; V gene: TRBV20-1; J gene: TRBJ2-5; CDR3 protein: CSARSPSGRRRETQYF; CDR3 DNA: TGCAGTGCTAGATCGCCTAGCGGGAGACGCCGAGAGACCCAGTACTTC
D gene: .; clone size: few; V gene: TRBV7-9; J gene: TRBJ2-2; CDR3 protein: CASSYVNSGELFF; CDR3 DNA: TGTGCCAGCAGCTATGTGAACTCCGGGGAGCTGTTTTTT
D gene: TRBD2; clone size: .; V gene: TRBV19; J gene: TRBJ2-3; CDR3 protein: CASSRLAESTDTQYF; CDR3 DNA: TGTGCCAGCTCGAGGCTAGCGGAGAGCACAGATACGCAGTATTTT
D gene: TRBD1; clone size: many; V gene: TRBV29-1; J gene: TRBJ2-7; CDR3 protein: CSAEQGNEQYF; CDR3 DNA: TGCAGCGCCGAACAGGGGAACGAGCAGTACTTC
D gene: .; clone size: many; V gene: TRBV28; J gene: TRBJ1-2; CDR3 protein: CASNYQPGSQNYGYTF; CDR3 DNA: TGTGCCAGCAATTACCAGCCGGGGTCTCAGAACTATGGCTACACCTTC
D gene: TRBD1; clone size: .; V gene: TRBV12-3/TRBV12-4; J gene: TRBJ2-3; CDR3 protein: CASSDRTGGKDTQYF; CDR3 DNA: TGTGCCAGCAGTGATCGGACAGGGGGCAAAGATACGCAGTATTTT
D gene: .; clone size: .; V gene: TRBV6-1; J gene: TRBJ2-1; CDR3 protein: CASSDSTGPQFF; CDR3 DNA: TGTGCCAGCAGTGACTCGACTGGTCCCCAGTTCTTC